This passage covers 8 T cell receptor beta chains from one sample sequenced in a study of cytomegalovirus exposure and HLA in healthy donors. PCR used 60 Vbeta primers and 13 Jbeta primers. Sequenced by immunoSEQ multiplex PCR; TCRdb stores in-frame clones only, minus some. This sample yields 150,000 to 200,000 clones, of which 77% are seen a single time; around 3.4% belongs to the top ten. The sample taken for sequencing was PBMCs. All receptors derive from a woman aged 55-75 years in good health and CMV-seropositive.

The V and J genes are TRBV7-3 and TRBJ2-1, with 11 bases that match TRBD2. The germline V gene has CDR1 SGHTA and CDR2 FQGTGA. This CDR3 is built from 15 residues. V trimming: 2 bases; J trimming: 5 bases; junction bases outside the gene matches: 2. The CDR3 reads CASSLAGLADNEQFF. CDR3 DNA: TGTGCCAGCAGCTTAGCGGGACTAGCGGACAATGAGCAGTTCTTC.

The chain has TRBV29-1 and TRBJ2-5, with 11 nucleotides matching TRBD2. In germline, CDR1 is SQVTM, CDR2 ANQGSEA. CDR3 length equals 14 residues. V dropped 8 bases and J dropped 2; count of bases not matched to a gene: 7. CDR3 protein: CSILAGALQETQYF. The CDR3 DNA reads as TGCAGCATACTAGCGGGGGCCTTACAAGAGACCCAGTACTTC. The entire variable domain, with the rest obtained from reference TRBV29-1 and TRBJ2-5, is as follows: SAVISQKPSRDICQRGTSLTIQCQVDSQVTMMFWYRQQPGQSLTLIATANQGSEATYESGFVIDKFPISRPNLTFSTLTVSNMSPEDSSIYLCSILAGALQETQYFGPGTRLLVL.

CDR3 sequence: CASMRLARSIQYF. CDR3 DNA: TGCGCCAGCATGAGACTAGCCCGTAGCATTCAGTACTTC. The chain employs TRBV10-1 and TRBJ2-4; TRBD2 matches at 7 bases. The CDR3 consists of 13 residues. Germline V gives CDR1 WNHNN, CDR2 SYGVQD (reference sequence). Unmatched junction bases numbered 9, after V lost 7 bases and J lost 9 bases.

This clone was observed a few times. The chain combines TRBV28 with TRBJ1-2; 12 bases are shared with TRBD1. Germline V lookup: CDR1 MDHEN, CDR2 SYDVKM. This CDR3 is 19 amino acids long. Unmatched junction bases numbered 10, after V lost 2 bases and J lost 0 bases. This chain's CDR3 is CASSLTIGTGGDPNYGYTF. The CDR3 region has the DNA TGTGCCAGCAGTTTAACTATAGGGACAGGGGGCGACCCTAACTATGGCTACACCTTC.

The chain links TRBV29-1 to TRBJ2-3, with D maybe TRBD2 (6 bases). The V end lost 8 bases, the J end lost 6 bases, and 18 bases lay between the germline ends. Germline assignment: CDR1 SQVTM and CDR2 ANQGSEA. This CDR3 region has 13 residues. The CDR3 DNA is TGCAGCTTACGGGGCGGGGTTCGGGATACGCAGTATTTT. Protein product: CSLRGGVRDTQYF.

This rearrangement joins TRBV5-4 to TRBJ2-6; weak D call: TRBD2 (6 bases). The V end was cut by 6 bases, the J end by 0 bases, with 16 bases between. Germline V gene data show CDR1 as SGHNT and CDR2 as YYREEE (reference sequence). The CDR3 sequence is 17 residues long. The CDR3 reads CASNSPPGGSGANVLTF. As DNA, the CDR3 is TGTGCCAGCAACTCCCCCCCCGGGGGCTCTGGGGCCAACGTCCTGACTTTC.

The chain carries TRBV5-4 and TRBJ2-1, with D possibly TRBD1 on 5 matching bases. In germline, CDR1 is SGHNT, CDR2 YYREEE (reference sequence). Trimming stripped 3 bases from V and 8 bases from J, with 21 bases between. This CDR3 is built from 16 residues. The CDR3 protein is CASSSGVRAGSYEQFF. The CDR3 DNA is TGTGCCAGCAGCTCTGGGGTAAGGGCAGGGTCCTATGAGCAGTTCTTC. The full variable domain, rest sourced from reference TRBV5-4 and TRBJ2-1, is ETGVTQSPTHLIKTRGQQVTLRCSSQSGHNTVSWYQQALGQGPQFIFQYYREEENGRGNFPPRFSGLQFPNYSSELNVNALELDDSALYLCASSSGVRAGSYEQFFGPGTRLTVL.

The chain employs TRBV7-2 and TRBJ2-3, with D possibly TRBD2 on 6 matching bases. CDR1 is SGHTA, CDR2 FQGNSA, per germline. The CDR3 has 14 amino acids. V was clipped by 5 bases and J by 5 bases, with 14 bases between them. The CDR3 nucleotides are TGTGCCAGCAGCCCCACCTATAGCGGAGATACGCAGTATTTT. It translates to CASSPTYSGDTQYF.